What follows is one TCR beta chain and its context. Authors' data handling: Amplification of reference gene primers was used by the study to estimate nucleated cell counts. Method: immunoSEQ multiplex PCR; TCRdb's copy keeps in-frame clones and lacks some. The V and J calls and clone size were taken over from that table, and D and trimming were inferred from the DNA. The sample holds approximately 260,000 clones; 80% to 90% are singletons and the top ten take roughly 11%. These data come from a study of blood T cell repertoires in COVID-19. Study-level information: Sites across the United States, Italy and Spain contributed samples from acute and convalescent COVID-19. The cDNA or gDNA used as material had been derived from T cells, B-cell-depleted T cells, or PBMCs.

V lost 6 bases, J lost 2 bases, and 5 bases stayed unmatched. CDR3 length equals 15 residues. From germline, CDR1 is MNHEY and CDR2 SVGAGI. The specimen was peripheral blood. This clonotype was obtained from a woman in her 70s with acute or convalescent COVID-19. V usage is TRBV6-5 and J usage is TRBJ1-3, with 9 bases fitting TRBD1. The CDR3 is CASRDGTGPGNTIYF. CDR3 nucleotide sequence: TGTGCCAGCAGAGACGGGACAGGGCCTGGAAACACCATATATTTT.